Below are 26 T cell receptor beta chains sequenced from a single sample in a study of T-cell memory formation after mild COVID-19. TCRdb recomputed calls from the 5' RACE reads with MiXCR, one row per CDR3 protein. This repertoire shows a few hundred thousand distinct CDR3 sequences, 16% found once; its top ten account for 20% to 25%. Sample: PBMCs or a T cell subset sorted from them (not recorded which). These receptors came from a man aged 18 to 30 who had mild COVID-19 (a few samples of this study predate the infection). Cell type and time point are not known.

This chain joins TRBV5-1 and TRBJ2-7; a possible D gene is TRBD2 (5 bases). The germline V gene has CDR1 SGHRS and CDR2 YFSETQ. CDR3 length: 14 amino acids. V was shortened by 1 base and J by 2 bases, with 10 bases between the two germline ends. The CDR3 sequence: CASSLRNGAYEQYV. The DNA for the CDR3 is TGCGCCAGCAGCTTGCGGAACGGGGCCTACGAGCAGTACGTC.

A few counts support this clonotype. The CDR3 sequence: CASRSIGSSYEQYF. The CDR3 DNA follows: TGTGCCAGCAGAAGTATAGGGTCCTCCTACGAGCAGTACTTC. The chain carries TRBV12-3 or TRBV12-4 and TRBJ2-7; D uncertain. The CDR3 has 14 amino acids. V was shortened by 6 bases and J by 0 bases, with 12 bases between the two germline ends.

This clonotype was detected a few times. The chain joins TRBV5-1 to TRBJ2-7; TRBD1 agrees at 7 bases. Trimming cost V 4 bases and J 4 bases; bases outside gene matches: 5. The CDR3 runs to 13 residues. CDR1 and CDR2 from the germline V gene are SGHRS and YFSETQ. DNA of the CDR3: TGCGCCAGCAGCGAGGGGGCGACGTACGAGCAGTACGTC. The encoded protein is CASSEGATYEQYV.

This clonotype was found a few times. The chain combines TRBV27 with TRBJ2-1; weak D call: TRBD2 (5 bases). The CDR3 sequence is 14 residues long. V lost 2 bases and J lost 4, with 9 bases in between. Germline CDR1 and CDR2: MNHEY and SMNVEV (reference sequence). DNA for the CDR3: TGTGCCAGCAGTTTAGGACGGGATTACAATGAGCAGTTCTTC. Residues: CASSLGRDYNEQFF.

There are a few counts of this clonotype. The DNA of the CDR3 is TGTGCCAGCACCTGGACTAGCCTCAATGAGCAGTTCTTC. Protein sequence: CASTWTSLNEQFF. The chain is built from TRBV11-2 and TRBJ2-1, with 8 bases identical to TRBD2. The V and J ends lost 7 bases and 6 bases, in that order; junction bases with no gene match: 5. CDR1 and CDR2 from the germline V gene are SGHAT and FQNNGV. The CDR3 consists of 13 residues.

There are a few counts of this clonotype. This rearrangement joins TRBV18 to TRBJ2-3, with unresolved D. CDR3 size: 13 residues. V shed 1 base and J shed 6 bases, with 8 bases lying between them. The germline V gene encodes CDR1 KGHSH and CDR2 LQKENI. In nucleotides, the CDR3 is TGTGCCAGCTCACCACACCCGCGGGATACGCAGTATTTT. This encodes CASSPHPRDTQYF. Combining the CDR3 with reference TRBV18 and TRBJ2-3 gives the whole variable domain NAGVMQNPRHLVRRRGQEARLRCSPMKGHSHVYWYRQLPEEGLKFMVYLQKENIIDESGMPKERFSAEFPKEGPSILRIQQVVRGDSAAYFCASSPHPRDTQYFGPGTRLTVL.

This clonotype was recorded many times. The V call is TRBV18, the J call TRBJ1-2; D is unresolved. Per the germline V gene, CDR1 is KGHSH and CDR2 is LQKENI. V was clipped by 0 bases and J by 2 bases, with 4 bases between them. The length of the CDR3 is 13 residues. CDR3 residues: CASSPPSNYGYTF. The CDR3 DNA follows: TGTGCCAGCTCACCACCATCCAACTATGGCTACACCTTC. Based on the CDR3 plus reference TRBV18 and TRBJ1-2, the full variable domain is NAGVMQNPRHLVRRRGQEARLRCSPMKGHSHVYWYRQLPEEGLKFMVYLQKENIIDESGMPKERFSAEFPKEGPSILRIQQVVRGDSAAYFCASSPPSNYGYTFGSGTRLTVV.

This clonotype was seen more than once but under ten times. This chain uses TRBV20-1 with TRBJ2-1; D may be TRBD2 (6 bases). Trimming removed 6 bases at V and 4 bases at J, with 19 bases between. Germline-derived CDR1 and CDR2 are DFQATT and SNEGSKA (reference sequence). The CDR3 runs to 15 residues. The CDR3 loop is CSATSSRTYYNEQFF. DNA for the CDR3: TGCAGTGCAACTAGCTCCCGGACCTATTACAATGAGCAGTTCTTC.

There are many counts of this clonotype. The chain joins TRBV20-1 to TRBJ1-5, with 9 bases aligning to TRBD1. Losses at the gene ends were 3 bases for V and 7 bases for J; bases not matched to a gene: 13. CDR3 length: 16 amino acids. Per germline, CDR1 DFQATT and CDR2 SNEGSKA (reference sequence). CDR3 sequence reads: CSASLRTGAIHQPQHF. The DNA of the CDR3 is TGCAGTGCTAGCCTTAGGACAGGGGCAATTCACCAGCCCCAGCATTTT.

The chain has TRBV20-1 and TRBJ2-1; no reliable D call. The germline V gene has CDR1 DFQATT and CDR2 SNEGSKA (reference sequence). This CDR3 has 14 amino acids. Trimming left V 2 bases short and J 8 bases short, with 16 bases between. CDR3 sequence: CSARKGNSRDEQFF. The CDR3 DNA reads TGCAGTGCTAGAAAAGGGAACAGTCGGGATGAGCAGTTCTTC.

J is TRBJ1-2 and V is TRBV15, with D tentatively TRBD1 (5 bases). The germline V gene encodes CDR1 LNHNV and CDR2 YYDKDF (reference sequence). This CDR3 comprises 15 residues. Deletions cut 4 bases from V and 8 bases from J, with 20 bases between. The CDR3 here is CATSISLGDAYGYTF. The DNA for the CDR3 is TGTGCCACCAGCATTTCGCTTGGGGACGCCTACGGCTACACCTTC.

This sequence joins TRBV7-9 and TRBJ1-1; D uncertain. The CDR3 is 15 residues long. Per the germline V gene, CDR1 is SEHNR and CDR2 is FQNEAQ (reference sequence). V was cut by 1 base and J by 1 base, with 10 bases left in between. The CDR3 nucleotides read TGTGCCAGCAGCTTAGGTAACAGACCGAACACTGAAGCTTTCTTT. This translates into CASSLGNRPNTEAFF. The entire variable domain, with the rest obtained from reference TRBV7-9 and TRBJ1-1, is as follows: DTGVSQNPRHKITKRGQNVTFRCDPISEHNRLYWYRQTLGQGPEFLTYFQNEAQLEKSRLLSDRFSAERPKGSFSTLEIQRTEQGDSAMYLCASSLGNRPNTEAFFGQGTRLTVV.

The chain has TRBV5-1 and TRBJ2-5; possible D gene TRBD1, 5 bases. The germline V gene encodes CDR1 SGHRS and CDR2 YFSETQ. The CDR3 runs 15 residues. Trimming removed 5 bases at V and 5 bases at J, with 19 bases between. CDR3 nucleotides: TGCGCCAGCAGATCCAGCTTCGACAGTTACGAGACCCAGTACTTC. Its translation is CASRSSFDSYETQYF.

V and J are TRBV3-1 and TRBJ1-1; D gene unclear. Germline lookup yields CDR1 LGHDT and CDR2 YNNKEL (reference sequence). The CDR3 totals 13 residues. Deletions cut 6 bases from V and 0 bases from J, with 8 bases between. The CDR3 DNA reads TGTGCCAGCAGTGTGTTGATGAACACTGAAGCTTTCTTT. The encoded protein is CASSVLMNTEAFF.

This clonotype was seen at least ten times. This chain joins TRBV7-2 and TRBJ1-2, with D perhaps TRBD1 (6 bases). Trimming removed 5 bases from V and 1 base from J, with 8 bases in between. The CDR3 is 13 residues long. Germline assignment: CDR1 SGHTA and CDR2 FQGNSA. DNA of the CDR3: TGTGCCAGCAGCCGGACAGTTAACTATGGCTACACCTTC. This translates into CASSRTVNYGYTF.

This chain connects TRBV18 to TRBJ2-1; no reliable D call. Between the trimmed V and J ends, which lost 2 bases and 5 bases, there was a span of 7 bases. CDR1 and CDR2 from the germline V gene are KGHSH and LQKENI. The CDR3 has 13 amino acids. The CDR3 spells CASSPYTDNEQFF. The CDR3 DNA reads TGTGCCAGCTCACCATATACAGACAATGAGCAGTTCTTC.

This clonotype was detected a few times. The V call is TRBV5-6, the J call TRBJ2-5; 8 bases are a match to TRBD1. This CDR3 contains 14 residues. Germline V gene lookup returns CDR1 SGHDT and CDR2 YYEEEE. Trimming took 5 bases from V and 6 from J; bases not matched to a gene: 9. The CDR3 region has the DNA TGTGCCAGCAGGCGTATAGGACAGGGTCAGACCCAGTACTTC. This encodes CASRRIGQGQTQYF.

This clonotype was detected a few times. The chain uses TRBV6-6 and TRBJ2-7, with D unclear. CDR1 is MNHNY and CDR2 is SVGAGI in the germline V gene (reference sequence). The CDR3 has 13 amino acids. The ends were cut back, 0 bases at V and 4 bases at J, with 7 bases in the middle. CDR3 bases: TGTGCCAGCAGTTACTCGACTCGGTACGAGCAGTACGTC. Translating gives CASSYSTRYEQYV.

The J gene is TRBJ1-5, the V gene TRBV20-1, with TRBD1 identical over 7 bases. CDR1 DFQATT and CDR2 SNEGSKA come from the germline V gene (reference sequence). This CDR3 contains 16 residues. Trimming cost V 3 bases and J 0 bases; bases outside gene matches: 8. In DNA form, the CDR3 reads TGCAGTGCTAGGGGGAAGACAGGGCTTAGCAATCAGCCCCAGCATTTT. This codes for CSARGKTGLSNQPQHF.

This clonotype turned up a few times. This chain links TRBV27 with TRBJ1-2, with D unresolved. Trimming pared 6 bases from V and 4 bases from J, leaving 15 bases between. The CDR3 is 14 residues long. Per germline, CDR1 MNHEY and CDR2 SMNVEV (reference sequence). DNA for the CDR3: TGTGCCAGCAGACCCGGGATAGCAACCTATGGCTACACCTTC. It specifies CASRPGIATYGYTF.

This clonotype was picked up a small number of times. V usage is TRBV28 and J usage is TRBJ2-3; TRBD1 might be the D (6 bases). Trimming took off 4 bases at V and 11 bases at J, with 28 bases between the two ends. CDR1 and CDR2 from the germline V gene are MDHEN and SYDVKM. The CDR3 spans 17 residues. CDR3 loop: CASSSSGQLLKPSGQYF. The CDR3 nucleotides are TGTGCCAGCAGTTCTTCCGGACAGCTCTTAAAACCTTCGGGGCAGTATTTT.

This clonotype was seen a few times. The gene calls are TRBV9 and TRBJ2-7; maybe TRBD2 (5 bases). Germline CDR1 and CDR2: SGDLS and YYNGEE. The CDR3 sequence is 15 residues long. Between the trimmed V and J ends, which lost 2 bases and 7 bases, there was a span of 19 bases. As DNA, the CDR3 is TGTGCCAGCAGCGTGGCTCCAACCCGAGAGGGAGAGCAGTACTTC. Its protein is CASSVAPTREGEQYF.

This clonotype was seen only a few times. In DNA, the CDR3 is TGCGCCAGCAGCTCGAGGGGGGGGTCAGAGACCCAGTACTTC. This gives the protein CASSSRGGSETQYF. This rearrangement joins TRBV5-1 to TRBJ2-5; D may be TRBD2 (7 bases). From germline, CDR1 is SGHRS and CDR2 YFSETQ. V lost 3 bases to trimming and J lost 4 bases, with 13 bases between them. This CDR3 region has 14 residues. Based on the CDR3 plus reference TRBV5-1 and TRBJ2-5, the full variable domain is KAGVTQTPRYLIKTRGQQVTLSCSPISGHRSVSWYQQTPGQGLQFLFEYFSETQRNKGNFPGRFSGRQFSNSRSEMNVSTLELGDSALYLCASSSRGGSETQYFGPGTRLLVL.

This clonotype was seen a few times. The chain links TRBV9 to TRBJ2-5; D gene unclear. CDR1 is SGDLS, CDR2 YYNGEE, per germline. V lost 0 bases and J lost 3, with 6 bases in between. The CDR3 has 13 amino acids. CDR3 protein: CASSVDSKETQYF. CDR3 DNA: TGTGCCAGCAGCGTAGACTCAAAAGAGACCCAGTACTTC.

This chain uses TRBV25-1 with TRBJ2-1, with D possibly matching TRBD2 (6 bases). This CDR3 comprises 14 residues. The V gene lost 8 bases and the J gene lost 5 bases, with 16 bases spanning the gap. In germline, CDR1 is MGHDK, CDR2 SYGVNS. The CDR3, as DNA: TGTGCCAGCCCACTTCGGGACTTCAACAATGAGCAGTTCTTC. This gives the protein CASPLRDFNNEQFF.

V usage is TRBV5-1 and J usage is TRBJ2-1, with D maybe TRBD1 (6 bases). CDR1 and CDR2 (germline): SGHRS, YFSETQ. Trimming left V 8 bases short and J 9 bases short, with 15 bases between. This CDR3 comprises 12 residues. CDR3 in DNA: TGCGCCAGTTACAGGGTAGAGGGTGAGCAGTTCTTC. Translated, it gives CASYRVEGEQFF.